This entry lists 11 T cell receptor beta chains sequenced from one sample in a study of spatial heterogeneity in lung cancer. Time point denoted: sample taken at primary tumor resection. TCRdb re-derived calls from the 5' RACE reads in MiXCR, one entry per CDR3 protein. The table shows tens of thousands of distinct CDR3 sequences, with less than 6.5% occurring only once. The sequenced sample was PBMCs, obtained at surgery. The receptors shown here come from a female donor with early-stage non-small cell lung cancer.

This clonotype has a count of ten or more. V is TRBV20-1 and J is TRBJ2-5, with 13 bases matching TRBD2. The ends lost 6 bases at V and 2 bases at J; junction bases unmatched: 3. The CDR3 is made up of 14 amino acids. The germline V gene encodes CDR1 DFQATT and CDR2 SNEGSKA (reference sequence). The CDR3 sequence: CSAAGLAGQETQYF. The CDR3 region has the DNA TGCAGTGCCGCGGGACTAGCGGGGCAAGAGACCCAGTACTTC.

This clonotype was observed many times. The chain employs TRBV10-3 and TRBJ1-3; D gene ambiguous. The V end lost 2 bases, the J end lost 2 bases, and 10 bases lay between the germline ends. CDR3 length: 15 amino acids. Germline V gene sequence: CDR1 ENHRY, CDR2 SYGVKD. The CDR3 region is CAISEPRKAGNTIYF. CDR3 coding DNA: TGTGCCATCAGTGAGCCCCGGAAGGCTGGAAACACCATATATTTT.

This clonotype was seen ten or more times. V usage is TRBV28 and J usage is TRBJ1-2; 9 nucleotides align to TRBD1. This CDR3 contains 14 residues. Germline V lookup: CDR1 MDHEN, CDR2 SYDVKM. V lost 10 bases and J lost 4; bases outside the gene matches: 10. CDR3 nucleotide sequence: TGTGCCACCGAAGAGGACAGGGGACGCTATGGCTACACCTTC. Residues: CATEEDRGRYGYTF.

This CDR3 is CASSFGRGPSYEQYF. Written as DNA, the CDR3 is TGTGCCAGCAGCTTTGGCAGGGGCCCTTCCTACGAGCAGTACTTC. The rearrangement uses TRBV7-6 and TRBJ2-7, with a weak D call TRBD1 (6 bases). V lost 3 bases to trimming and J lost 1 base, with 13 bases between them. Germline CDR1 is SGHVS and CDR2 is FNYEAQ. This CDR3 has 15 residues.

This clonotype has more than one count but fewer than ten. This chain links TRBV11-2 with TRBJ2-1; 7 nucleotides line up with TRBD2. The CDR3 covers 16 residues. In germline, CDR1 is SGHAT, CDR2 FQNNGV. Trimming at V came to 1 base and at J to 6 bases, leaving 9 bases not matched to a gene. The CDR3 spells CASSLGTSWGGNEQFF. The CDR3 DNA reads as TGTGCCAGCAGCTTAGGGACCTCATGGGGGGGCAATGAGCAGTTCTTC.

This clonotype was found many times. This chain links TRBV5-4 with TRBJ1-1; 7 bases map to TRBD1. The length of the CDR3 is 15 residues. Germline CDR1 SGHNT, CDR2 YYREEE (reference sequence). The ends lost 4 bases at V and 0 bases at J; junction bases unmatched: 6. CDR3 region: CASSRRDRLNTEAFF. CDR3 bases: TGTGCCAGCAGCCGACGGGACAGATTGAACACTGAAGCTTTCTTT.

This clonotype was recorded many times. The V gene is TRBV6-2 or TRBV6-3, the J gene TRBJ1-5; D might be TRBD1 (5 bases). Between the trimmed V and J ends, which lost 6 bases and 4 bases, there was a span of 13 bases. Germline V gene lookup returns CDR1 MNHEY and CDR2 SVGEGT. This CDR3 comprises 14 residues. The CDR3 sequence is CASSRALGNQPQHF. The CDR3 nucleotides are TGTGCCAGCAGCAGGGCTCTGGGGAATCAGCCCCAGCATTTT.

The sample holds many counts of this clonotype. CDR3 loop: CASSLLSSYNEQFF. As DNA, the CDR3 is TGTGCCAGCAGCTTGCTTAGCTCCTACAATGAGCAGTTCTTC. The V and J genes are TRBV6-5 and TRBJ2-1; no clear D. The germline V gene has CDR1 MNHEY and CDR2 SVGAGI. This CDR3 has 14 amino acids. V lost 6 bases and J lost 0, with 9 bases in between.

The CDR3 bases are TGCGCCAGCAGCCTTCATGGATCCGAGGGAGATACGCAGTATTTT. Its translation: CASSLHGSEGDTQYF. The J gene is TRBJ2-3, the V gene TRBV5-1; D is possibly TRBD2 (5 bases). CDR1 SGHRS and CDR2 YFSETQ come from the germline V gene. This CDR3 is 15 amino acids long. Trimming took off 4 bases at V and 5 bases at J, with 17 bases between the two ends.

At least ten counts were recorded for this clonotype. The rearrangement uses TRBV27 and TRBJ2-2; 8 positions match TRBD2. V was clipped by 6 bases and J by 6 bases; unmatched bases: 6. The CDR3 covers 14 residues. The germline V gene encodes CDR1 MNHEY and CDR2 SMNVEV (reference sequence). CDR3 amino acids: CASRLTSGAGELFF. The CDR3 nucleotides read TGTGCCAGCAGACTTACTAGCGGCGCCGGGGAGCTGTTTTTT.

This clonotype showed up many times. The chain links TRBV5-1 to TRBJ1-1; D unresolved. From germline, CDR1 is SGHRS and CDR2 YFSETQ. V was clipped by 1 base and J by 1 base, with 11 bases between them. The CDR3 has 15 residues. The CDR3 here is CASSLHSLGNTEAFF. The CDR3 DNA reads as TGCGCCAGCAGCTTGCATAGTTTGGGGAACACTGAAGCTTTCTTT.